This entry describes one T cell receptor beta chain. The method was immunoSEQ multiplex PCR; TCRdb's version includes in-frame clones alone and lacks a portion of them. Here the sample spans 60,000 to 75,000 clones, approximately 88% being singletons. The source of the sample is a study of OX40 agonist ivuxolimab in advanced cancers. Turning to the study itself: Every 2 weeks, patients got intravenous ivuxolimab at one of six dose levels (0.01-10 mg/kg).

The CDR3 is 14 residues long. Deletions cut 4 bases from V and 8 bases from J, with 18 bases between. Per germline, CDR1 SGHKS and CDR2 YYEKEE (reference sequence). This specimen consisted of CD4+ or CD8+ T cells sorted from blood, obtained in a trial of the OX40 agonist ivuxolimab. The sequence was obtained from an adult with an advanced solid tumor such as melanoma, head and neck, liver or kidney cancer. The rearrangement links TRBV5-5 to TRBJ1-2; D ambiguous. The CDR3 DNA sequence: TGTGCCAGCAGCCAACAGACACCGGCGAGGGGCTACACCTTC. It encodes CASSQQTPARGYTF. Looking up the rest from reference TRBV5-5 and TRBJ1-2 gives the full variable domain: DAGVTQSPTHLIKTRGQQVTLRCSPISGHKSVSWYQQVLGQGPQFIFQYYEKEERGRGNFPDRFSARQFPNYSSELNVNALLLGDSALYLCASSQQTPARGYTFGSGTRLTVV.